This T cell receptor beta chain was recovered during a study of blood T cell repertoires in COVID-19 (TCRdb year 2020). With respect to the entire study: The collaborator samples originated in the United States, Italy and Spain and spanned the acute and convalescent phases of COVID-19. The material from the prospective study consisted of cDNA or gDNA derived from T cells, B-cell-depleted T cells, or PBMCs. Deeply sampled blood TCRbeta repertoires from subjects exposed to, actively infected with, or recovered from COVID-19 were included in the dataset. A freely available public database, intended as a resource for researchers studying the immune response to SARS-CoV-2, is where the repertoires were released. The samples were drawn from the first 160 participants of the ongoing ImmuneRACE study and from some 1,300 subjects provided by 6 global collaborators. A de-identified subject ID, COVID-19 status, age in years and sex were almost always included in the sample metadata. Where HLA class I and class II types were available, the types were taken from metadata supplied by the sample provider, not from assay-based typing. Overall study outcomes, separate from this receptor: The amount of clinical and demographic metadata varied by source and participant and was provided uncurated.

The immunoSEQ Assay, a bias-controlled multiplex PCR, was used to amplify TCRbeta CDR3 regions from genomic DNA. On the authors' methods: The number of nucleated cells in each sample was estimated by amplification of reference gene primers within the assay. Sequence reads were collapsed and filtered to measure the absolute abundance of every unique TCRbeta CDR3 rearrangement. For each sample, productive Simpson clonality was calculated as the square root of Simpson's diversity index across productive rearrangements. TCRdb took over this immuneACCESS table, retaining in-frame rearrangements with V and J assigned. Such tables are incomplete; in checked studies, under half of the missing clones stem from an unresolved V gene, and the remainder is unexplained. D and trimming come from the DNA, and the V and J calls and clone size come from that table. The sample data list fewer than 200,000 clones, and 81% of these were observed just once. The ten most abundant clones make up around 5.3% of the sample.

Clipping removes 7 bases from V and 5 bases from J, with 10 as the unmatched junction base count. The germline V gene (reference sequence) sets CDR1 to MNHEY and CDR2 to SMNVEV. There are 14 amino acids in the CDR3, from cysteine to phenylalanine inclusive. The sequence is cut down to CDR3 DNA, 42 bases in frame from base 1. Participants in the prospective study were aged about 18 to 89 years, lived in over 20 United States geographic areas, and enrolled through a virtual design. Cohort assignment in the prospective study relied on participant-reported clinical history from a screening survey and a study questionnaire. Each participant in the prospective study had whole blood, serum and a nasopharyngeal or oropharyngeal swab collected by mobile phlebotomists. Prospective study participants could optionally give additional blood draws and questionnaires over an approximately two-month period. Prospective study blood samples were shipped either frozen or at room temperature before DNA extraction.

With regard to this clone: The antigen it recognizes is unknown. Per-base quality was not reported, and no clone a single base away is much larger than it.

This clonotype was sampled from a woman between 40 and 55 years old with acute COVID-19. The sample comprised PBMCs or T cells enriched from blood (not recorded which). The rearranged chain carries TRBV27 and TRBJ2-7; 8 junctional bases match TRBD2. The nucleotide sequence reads TGTGCCAGCACTCCCGCCGGACTAGCCCACGAGCAGTACTTC. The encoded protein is CASTPAGLAHEQYF.